Described below is a single T cell receptor beta chain sequence and its context. Its antigen remains unknown. A read error is possible here, since a much larger clone lies one base away. Cells sorted as Tregs were CD4+, CD25+ and CD127-/low. CDR1 and CDR2 (germline): SGHVS, FNYEAQ. The CDR3 extends over 15 amino acids. Regarding the study as a whole: Tumor memory CD4+ T cell TCR gene usage clustered with blood and lymph node memory CD4+ cells and lymph node naive CD4+ cells. Larger-cohort validation covered only one TCR beta V-J rearrangement.

Full-length variable regions came from constant-region reverse primers plus semi-nested Nested Universal Primer A PCR. TCRdb itself ran the 5' RACE reads through MiXCR, one entry per CDR3 protein. The sample includes 35,000 to 55,000 distinct CDR3 sequences, around a fifth of them seen just once. Source material: Tregs sorted from a lymph node. The receptor was isolated from a female donor with breast cancer. V and J are TRBV7-6 and TRBJ2-1; TRBD2 is a possible D gene (6 bases). In DNA, the CDR3 is TGTGCCGGCAGCCGGGCGGGATCTGACTACAATGAGCAGTTCTTC. Translated, it gives CAGSRAGSDYNEQFF.